By share, the clone carrying this T cell receptor (beta chain) ranks as medium-sized. As it was prepared, the TCRbeta library received unique molecular identifiers. TCRdb used MiXCR to reprocess the PCR reads, holding one entry per CDR3 protein. The profile shows hundreds of thousands of distinct CDR3 sequences, about an eighth of them singletons. The data belong to a study of T-cell reconstitution after alpha-beta-depleted transplantation in children. Germline CDR1 and CDR2: SGHRS and YFSETQ. The ends lost 2 bases at V and 5 bases at J; junction bases unmatched: 0. This CDR3 comprises 13 residues. This sequence joins TRBV5-1 and TRBJ2-1; 8 bases map to TRBD2. The sample was PBMCs, mostly from graft donor cells, taken 360 days after TCRalphabeta/CD19-depleted stem cell transplant. The sequence derives from a male patient younger than 18 who had a stem cell transplant for acute myeloid leukemia, so the T cells may come from the graft donor. The CDR3 sequence is CASSFSGNNEQFF. The CDR3 DNA reads as TGCGCCAGCAGCTTTAGCGGGAACAATGAGCAGTTCTTC.